The 3 T cell receptor beta chains given below trace back to one sample, sequenced in a study of shared clonotypes between healthy human individuals. TCRdb's table, derived via immunoSEQ multiplex PCR, lists solely in-frame clones and lacks some. The sample has millions of clones, over 85% seen once. What was sequenced was naive CD4+ T cells sorted from blood. Described subset: CD45RA+ positively selected. These receptor sequences come from a man between 18 and 29 years old in good health.

V and J are TRBV18 and TRBJ2-7, with 8 positions matching TRBD1. Germline values: CDR1 KGHSH, CDR2 LQKENI. V was pared by 3 bases and J by 4 bases, with 5 bases of the junction left unmatched. The CDR3 has 14 residues. Here the CDR3 DNA reads TGTGCCAGCTCACCCGGACAGGGAGAATACGAGCAGTACTTC. The encoded protein is CASSPGQGEYEQYF.

The chain joins TRBV6-5 to TRBJ1-2; 11 bases align to TRBD1. The CDR3 contains 16 residues. Germline CDR1 MNHEY, CDR2 SVGAGI. With 4 bases clipped from V and 3 bases from J, the junction kept 7 bases outside the gene matches. In nucleotides, the CDR3 is TGTGCCAGCAGTTCTAGGGGACAGGGGGGACACTATGGCTACACCTTC. Residues: CASSSRGQGGHYGYTF.

This chain links TRBV27 with TRBJ1-1; TRBD1 aligns across 8 bases. Germline V gene sequence: CDR1 MNHEY, CDR2 SMNVEV (reference sequence). This CDR3 comprises 13 residues. V gave up 4 bases and J gave up 7 bases; unmatched junction bases: 5. The CDR3 loop is CASSSDRAFEAFF. CDR3 in DNA: TGTGCCAGCAGTTCGGACAGGGCCTTTGAAGCTTTCTTT.